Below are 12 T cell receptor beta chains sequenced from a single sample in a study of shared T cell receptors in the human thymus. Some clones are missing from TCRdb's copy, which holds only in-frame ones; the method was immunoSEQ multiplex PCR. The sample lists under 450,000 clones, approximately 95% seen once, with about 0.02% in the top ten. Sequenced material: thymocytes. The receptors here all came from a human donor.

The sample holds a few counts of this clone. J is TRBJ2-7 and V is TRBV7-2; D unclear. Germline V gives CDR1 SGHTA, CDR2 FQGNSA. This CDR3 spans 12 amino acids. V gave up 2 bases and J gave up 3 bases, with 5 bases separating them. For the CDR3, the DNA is TGTGCCAGCAGCTTATTGGGCTACGAGCAGTACTTC. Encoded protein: CASSLLGYEQYF. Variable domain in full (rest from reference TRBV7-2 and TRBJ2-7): GAGVSQSPSNKVTEKGKDVELRCDPISGHTALYWYRQSLGQGLEFLIYFQGNSAPDKSGLPSDRFSAERTGGSVSTLTIQRTQQEDSAVYLCASSLLGYEQYFGPGTRLTVT.

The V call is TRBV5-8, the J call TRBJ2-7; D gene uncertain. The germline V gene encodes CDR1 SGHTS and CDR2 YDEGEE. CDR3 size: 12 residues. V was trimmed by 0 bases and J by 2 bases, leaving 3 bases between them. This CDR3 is CASSLDTYEQYF. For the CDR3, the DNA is TGTGCCAGCAGCTTGGATACCTACGAGCAGTACTTC.

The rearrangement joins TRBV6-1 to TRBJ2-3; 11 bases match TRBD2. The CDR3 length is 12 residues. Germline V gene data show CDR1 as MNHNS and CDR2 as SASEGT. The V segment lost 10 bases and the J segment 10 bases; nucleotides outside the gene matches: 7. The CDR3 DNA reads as TGTGCCACCTTACTAGCGGGAGACGCGCAGTATTTT. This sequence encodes CATLLAGDAQYF.

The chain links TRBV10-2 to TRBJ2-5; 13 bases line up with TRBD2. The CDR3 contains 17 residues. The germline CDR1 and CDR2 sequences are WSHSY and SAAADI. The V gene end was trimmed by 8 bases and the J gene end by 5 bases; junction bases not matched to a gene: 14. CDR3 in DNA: TGCGCCAGCGGTACTAGCGGGAGGGGTGGAGTGTTGGAGACCCAGTACTTC. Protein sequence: CASGTSGRGGVLETQYF.

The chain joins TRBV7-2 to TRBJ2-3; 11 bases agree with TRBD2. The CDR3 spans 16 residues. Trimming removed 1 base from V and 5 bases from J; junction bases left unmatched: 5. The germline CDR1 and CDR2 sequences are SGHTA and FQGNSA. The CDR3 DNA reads TGTGCCAGCAGCTTAGGGCTAGCGGGAGGTGAAGATACGCAGTATTTT. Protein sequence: CASSLGLAGGEDTQYF.

The CDR3 reads CASSVGRSGTQYF. DNA for the CDR3: TGTGCCAGCAGCGTAGGTCGTTCGGGGACCCAGTACTTC. The chain joins TRBV9 to TRBJ2-5; D remains ambiguous. V was clipped by 0 bases and J by 7 bases, with 10 bases between them. This CDR3 comprises 13 residues. The germline V gene encodes CDR1 SGDLS and CDR2 YYNGEE.

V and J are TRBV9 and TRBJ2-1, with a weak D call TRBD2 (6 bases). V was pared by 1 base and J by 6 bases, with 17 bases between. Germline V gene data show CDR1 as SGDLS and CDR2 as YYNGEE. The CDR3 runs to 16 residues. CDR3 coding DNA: TGTGCCAGCAGCGTATCATTACTAGCACTACGCAATGAGCAGTTCTTC. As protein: CASSVSLLALRNEQFF.

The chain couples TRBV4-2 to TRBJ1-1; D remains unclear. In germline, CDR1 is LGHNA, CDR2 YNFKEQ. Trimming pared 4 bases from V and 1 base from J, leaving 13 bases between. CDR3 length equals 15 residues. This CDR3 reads CASSPLPSKNTEAFF. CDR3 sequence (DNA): TGTGCCAGCAGCCCTCTCCCCTCGAAGAACACTGAAGCTTTCTTT.

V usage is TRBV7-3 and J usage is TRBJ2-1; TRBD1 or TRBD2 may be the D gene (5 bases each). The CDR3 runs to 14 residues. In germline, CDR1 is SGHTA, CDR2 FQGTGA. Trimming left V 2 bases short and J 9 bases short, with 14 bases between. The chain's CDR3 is CASSLGTALAEQFF. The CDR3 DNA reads TGTGCCAGCAGCTTAGGGACGGCCCTTGCTGAGCAGTTCTTC.

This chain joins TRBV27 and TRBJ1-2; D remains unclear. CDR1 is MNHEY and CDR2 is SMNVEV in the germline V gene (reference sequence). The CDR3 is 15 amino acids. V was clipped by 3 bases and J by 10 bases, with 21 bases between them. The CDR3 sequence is CASSFWGTPLTVYTF. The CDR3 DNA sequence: TGTGCCAGCAGTTTTTGGGGAACCCCGCTTACTGTCTACACCTTC.

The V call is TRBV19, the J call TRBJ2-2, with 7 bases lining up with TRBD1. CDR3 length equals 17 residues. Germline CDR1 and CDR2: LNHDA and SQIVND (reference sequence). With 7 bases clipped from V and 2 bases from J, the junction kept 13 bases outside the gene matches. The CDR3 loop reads CASTIPVGTANTGELFF. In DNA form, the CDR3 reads TGTGCCAGTACCATACCTGTGGGGACAGCAAACACCGGGGAGCTGTTTTTT.

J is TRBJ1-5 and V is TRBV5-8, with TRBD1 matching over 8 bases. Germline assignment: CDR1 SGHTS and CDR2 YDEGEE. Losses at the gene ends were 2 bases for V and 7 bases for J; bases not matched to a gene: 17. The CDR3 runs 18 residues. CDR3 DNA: TGTGCCAGCAGCTTTCGGGGACAGGTTTTTTCCAGGGAGCAGCCCCAGCATTTT. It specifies CASSFRGQVFSREQPQHF.